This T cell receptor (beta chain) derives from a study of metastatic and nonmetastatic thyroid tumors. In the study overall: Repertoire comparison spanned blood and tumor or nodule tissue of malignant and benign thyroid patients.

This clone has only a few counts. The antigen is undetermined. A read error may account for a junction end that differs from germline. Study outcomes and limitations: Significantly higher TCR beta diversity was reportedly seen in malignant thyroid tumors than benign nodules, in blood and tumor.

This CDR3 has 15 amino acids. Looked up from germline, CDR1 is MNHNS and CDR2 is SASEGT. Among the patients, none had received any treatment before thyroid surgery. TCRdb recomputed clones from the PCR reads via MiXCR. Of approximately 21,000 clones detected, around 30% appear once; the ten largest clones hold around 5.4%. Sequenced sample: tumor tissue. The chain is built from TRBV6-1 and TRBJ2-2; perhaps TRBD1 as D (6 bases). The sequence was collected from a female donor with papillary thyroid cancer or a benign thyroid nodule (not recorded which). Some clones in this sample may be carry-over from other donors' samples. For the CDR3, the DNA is TGTGCCAGCAACCCTGACAGGCGAAACACCGGTGAGCTGTTTTTT. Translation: CASNPDRRNTGELFF.